A single sample is the source of the 9 T cell receptor beta chains below, sequenced in a study of metastatic and nonmetastatic thyroid tumors. Through MiXCR, TCRdb re-clonotyped the PCR reads. Among some 10,000 clones listed, roughly 28% were seen once. Patients had received no treatment of any kind before thyroid surgery. Sequencing input: tumor tissue. These receptors originate from a female donor with papillary thyroid cancer or a benign thyroid nodule (not recorded which). Some clones in this sample may be carry-over from other donors' samples.

This clone was counted only a few times. The chain carries TRBV2 and TRBJ2-7; D gene unclear. V gave up 0 bases and J gave up 7 bases, with 4 bases separating them. CDR3 length equals 11 residues. Germline values: CDR1 SNHLY, CDR2 FYNNEI. CDR3 residues: CASSEAGEQYF. As DNA, the CDR3 is TGTGCCAGCAGTGAAGCGGGGGAGCAGTACTTC.

The sample holds a few counts of this clone. The gene calls are TRBV28 and TRBJ1-2, with TRBD1 as a possible D gene (5 bases). The CDR3 is 12 amino acids. The germline V gene encodes CDR1 MDHEN and CDR2 SYDVKM. V shed 2 bases and J shed 5 bases, with 6 bases lying between them. The CDR3 DNA sequence: TGTGCCAGCAGTTTAGGGGGGTATGGCTACACCTTC. Its translation is CASSLGGYGYTF.

This chain connects TRBV11-2 to TRBJ1-2; D ambiguous. Germline CDR1 SGHAT, CDR2 FQNNGV. CDR3 length equals 13 residues. Trimming removed 3 bases from V and 4 bases from J, with 9 bases in between. The CDR3 sequence: CASSFGRSYGYTF. For the CDR3, the DNA is TGTGCCAGCAGCTTTGGACGGAGCTATGGCTACACCTTC. Based on the CDR3 plus reference TRBV11-2 and TRBJ1-2, the full variable domain is EAGVAQSPRYKIIEKRQSVAFWCNPISGHATLYWYQQILGQGPKLLIQFQNNGVVDDSQLPKDRFSAERLKGVDSTLKIQPAKLEDSAVYLCASSFGRSYGYTFGSGTRLTVV.

The J gene is TRBJ2-5, the V gene TRBV27; 9 bases are a match to TRBD1. V lost 2 bases to trimming and J lost 5 bases; unmatched junction nucleotides: 6. The germline V gene encodes CDR1 MNHEY and CDR2 SMNVEV (reference sequence). The CDR3 spans 15 residues. CDR3 region: CASSLTTGGDETQYF. The CDR3 nucleotides read TGTGCCAGCAGTTTAACCACAGGGGGCGATGAGACCCAGTACTTC.

The chain joins TRBV10-2 to TRBJ2-7; a possible D gene is TRBD2 (5 bases). This CDR3 is built from 13 residues. The germline V gene has CDR1 WSHSY and CDR2 SAAADI. V lost 3 bases to trimming and J lost 3 bases, with 9 bases between them. The CDR3 nucleotides are TGCGCCAGCAGTGATAACGGGATCTACGAGCAGTACTTC. Its protein is CASSDNGIYEQYF.

With regard to this clone: Other DNA sequences within the sample encode an identical CDR3. The chain has TRBV11-2 and TRBJ2-7, with 9 positions matching TRBD1. Germline CDR1 SGHAT, CDR2 FQNNGV. Trimming took 0 bases from V and 7 from J; bases not matched to a gene: 7. The CDR3 consists of 15 residues. The CDR3 protein is CASSLDGTGTREQYF. Written as DNA, the CDR3 is TGTGCCAGCAGCTTAGATGGGACAGGGACTCGAGAGCAGTACTTC.

The CDR3 region has the DNA TGTGCCAGCAGTTCAACGACAGGGGGCCATGGCTACACCTTC. Its protein is CASSSTTGGHGYTF. The rearrangement links TRBV6-1 to TRBJ1-2, with TRBD1 identical over 10 bases. Unmatched junction bases numbered 6, after V lost 5 bases and J lost 6 bases. Per the germline V gene, CDR1 is MNHNS and CDR2 is SASEGT. CDR3 length equals 14 residues.

This chain connects TRBV15 to TRBJ2-7; 11 nucleotides line up with TRBD1. Germline CDR1 LNHNV, CDR2 YYDKDF (reference sequence). V gave up 3 bases and J gave up 3 bases; unmatched junction bases: 10. The CDR3 consists of 17 residues. The CDR3 reads CATSRDSSGQGVYEQYF. CDR3 nucleotides: TGTGCCACCAGCAGGGATTCCTCGGGACAGGGGGTCTACGAGCAGTACTTC.

This chain connects TRBV27 to TRBJ2-5, with 10 bases lining up with TRBD2. From germline, CDR1 is MNHEY and CDR2 SMNVEV (reference sequence). Trimming cost V 4 bases and J 3 bases; bases outside gene matches: 14. The CDR3 totals 18 residues. This CDR3 reads CASSSRLAGQYSKETQYF. CDR3 DNA sequence: TGTGCCAGCAGTTCCCGACTAGCGGGTCAGTACTCCAAAGAGACCCAGTACTTC.